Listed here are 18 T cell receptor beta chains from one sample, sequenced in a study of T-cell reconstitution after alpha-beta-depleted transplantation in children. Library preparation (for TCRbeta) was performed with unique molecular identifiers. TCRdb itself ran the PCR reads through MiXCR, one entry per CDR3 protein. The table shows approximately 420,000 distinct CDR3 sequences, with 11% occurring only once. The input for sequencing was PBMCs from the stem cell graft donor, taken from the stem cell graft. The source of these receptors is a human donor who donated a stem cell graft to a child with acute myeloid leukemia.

The CDR3 reads CSVHLTASYGYTF. The CDR3 DNA follows: TGCAGCGTCCATTTGACAGCGAGCTATGGCTACACCTTC. V gene TRBV29-1 combines with J gene TRBJ1-2; D possibly corresponds to TRBD1 (5 bases). V was pared by 6 bases and J by 4 bases, with 15 bases between. CDR1 and CDR2 (germline): SQVTM, ANQGSEA. This CDR3 has 13 amino acids.

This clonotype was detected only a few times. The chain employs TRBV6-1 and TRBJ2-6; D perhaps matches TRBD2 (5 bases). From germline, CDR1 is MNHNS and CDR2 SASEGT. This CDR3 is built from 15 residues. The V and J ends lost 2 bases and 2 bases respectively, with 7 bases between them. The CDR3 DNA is TGTGCCAGCAGTGAATCGGGAACTGGGGCCAACGTCCTGACTTTC. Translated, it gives CASSESGTGANVLTF.

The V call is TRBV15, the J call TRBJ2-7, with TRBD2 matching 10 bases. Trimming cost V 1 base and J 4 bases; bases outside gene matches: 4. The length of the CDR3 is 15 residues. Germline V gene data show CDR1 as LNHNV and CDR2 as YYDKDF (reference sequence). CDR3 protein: CATSRGLAGQYEQYV. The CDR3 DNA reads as TGTGCCACCAGCAGAGGACTAGCGGGTCAATACGAGCAGTACGTC.

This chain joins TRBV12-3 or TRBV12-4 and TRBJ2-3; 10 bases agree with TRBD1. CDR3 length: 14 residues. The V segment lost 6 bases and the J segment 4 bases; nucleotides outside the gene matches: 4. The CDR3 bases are TGTGCCAGCAGACCTGGACAGGGGGCAGATACGCAGTATTTT. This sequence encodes CASRPGQGADTQYF.

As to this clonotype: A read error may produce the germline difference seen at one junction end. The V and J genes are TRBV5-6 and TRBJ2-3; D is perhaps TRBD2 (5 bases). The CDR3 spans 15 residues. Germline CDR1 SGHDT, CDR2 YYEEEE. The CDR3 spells CASSSGIAYTDAQYF. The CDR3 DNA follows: TGTGCCAGCAGCTCCGGGATAGCATACACAGATGCGCAGTATTTT.

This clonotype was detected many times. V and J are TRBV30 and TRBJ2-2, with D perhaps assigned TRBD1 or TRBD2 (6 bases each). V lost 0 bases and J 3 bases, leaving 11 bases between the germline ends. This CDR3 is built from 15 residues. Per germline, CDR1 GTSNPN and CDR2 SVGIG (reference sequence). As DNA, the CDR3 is TGTGCCTGGAGTGTATCAGGGGAGGACACCGGGGAGCTGTTTTTT. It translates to CAWSVSGEDTGELFF.

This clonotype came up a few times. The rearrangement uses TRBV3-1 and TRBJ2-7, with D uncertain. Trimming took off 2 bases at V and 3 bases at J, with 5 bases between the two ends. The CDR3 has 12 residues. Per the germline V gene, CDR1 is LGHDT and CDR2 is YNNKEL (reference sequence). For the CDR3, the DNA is TGTGCCAGCAGCCAACTAGACTACGAGCAGTACTTC. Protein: CASSQLDYEQYF.

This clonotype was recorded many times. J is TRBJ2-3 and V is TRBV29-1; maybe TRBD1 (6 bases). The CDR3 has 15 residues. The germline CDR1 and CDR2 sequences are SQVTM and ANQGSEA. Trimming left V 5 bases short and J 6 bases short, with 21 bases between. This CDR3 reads CSVPPAGEFSDTQYF. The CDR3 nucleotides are TGCAGCGTTCCTCCGGCAGGGGAGTTTTCGGATACGCAGTATTTT.

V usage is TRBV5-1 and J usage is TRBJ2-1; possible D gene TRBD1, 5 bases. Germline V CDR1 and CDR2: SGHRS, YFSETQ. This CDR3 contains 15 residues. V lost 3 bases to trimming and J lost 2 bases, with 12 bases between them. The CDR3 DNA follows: TGCGCCAGCAGCTCACAGGTCCAAACCTACAATGAGCAGTTCTTC. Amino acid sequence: CASSSQVQTYNEQFF.

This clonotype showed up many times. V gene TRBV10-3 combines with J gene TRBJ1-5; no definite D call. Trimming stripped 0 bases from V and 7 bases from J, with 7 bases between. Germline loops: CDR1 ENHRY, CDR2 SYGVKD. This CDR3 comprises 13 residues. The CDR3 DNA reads TGTGCCATCAGTGAGTCGATGGGCCAGCCCCAGCATTTT. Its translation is CAISESMGQPQHF.

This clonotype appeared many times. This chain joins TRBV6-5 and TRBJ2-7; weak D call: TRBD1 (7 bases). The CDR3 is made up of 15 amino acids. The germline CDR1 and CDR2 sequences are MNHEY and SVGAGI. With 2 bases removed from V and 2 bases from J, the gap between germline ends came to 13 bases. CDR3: CASSYGGTAPYEQYF. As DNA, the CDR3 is TGTGCCAGCAGTTACGGGGGGACAGCCCCCTACGAGCAGTACTTC.

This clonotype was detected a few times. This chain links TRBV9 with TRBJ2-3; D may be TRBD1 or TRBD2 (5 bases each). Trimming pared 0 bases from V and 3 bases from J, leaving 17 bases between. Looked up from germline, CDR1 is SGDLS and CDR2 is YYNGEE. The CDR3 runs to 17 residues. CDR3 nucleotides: TGTGCCAGCAGCGTAGAGGGGACGGAGGAGGTTACAGATACGCAGTATTTT. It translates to CASSVEGTEEVTDTQYF.

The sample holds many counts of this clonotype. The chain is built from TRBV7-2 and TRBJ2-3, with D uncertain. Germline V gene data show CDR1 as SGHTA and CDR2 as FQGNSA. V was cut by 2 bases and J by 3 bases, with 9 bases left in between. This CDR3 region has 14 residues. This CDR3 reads CASSLSAQTDTQYF. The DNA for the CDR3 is TGTGCCAGCAGCTTAAGCGCCCAGACAGATACGCAGTATTTT. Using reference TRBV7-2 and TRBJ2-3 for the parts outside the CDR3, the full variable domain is GAGVSQSPSNKVTEKGKDVELRCDPISGHTALYWYRQSLGQGLEFLIYFQGNSAPDKSGLPSDRFSAERTGGSVSTLTIQRTQQEDSAVYLCASSLSAQTDTQYFGPGTRLTVL.

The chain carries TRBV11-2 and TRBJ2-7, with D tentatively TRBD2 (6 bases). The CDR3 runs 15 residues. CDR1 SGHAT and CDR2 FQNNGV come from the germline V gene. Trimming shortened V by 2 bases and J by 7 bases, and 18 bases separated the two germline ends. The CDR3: CASSLLEGPGGEQYF. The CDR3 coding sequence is TGTGCCAGCAGCTTACTGGAGGGTCCCGGTGGTGAGCAGTACTTC. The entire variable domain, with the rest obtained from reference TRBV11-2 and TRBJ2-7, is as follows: EAGVAQSPRYKIIEKRQSVAFWCNPISGHATLYWYQQILGQGPKLLIQFQNNGVVDDSQLPKDRFSAERLKGVDSTLKIQPAKLEDSAVYLCASSLLEGPGGEQYFGPGTRLTVT.

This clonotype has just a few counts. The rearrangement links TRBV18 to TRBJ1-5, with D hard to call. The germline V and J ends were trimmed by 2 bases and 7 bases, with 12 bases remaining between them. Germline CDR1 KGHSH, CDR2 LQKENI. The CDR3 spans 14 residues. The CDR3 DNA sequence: TGTGCCAGCTCACCAGTGGGGTCTGGGCAGCCCCAGCATTTT. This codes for CASSPVGSGQPQHF.

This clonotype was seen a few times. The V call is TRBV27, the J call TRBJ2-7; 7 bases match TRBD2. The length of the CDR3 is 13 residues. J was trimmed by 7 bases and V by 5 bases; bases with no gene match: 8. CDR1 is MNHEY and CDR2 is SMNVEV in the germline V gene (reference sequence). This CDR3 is CASSVQRDWEQYF. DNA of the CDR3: TGTGCCAGCAGTGTCCAGCGGGATTGGGAGCAGTACTTC.

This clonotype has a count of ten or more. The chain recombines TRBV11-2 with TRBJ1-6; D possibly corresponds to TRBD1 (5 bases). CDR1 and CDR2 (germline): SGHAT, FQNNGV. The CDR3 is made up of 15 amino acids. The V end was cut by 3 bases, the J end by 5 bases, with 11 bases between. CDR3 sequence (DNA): TGTGCCAGCAGCTTCGACAGCCTGGATAATTCACCCCTCCACTTT. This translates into CASSFDSLDNSPLHF.

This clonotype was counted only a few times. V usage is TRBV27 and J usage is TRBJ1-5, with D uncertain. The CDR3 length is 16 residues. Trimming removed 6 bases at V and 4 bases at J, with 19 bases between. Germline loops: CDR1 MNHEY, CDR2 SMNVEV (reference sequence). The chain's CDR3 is CASSPEPTGINQPQHF. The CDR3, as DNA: TGTGCCAGCAGCCCGGAACCTACGGGGATTAATCAGCCCCAGCATTTT.